These T cell receptor beta chains were read from a single sample in a study of T cell responses to AZD1222 COVID-19 vaccine. TCRdb keeps only in-frame clones here, not all; method: immunoSEQ multiplex PCR. The top ten clones hold more than 1.5% of a sample with about 96,000 clones, 80% to 90% of them seen once. This material consisted of peripheral blood, taken on day 0 of AZD1222 vaccination. All receptors derive from an adult in good health. The CDR3 runs from the conserved cysteine through the conserved F or W. A D gene is named only where the DNA matches it firmly. Clone size appears in some rows only: once, few, many, or a class for an expanded clone.

D gene,V gene,J gene,clone size,CDR3 DNA,CDR3 protein
.,TRBV19,TRBJ2-3,.,TGTGCCAGTAGTAAAGTGGGGACAACTAGCACAGATACGCAGTATTTT,CASSKVGTTSTDTQYF
TRBD1,TRBV5-4,TRBJ1-1,.,TGTGCCAGCAGCGTTAAACGGGCAGGGGGAACTGAAGCTTTCTTT,CASSVKRAGGTEAFF
.,TRBV4-1,TRBJ1-1,once,TGCGCCAGCAGCCAAGATGGTCGGAACACTGAAGCTTTCTTT,CASSQDGRNTEAFF
TRBD1,TRBV6-1,TRBJ1-5,.,TGTGCCAGCAGTGCCGACAGGGGGCTGAGCAATCAGCCCCAGCATTTT,CASSADRGLSNQPQHF
.,TRBV6-2/TRBV6-3,TRBJ1-2,.,TGTGCCAGCAGTTACACCAGGGATAGCTACACCTTC,CASSYTRDSYTF
.,TRBV19,TRBJ1-3,once,TGTGCCAGCAATCAAGTCGCCTCTGGAAACACCATATATTTT,CASNQVASGNTIYF
.,TRBV29-1,TRBJ1-4,.,TGCAGCGCGGGGCTAGGGGATAATGAAAAACTGTTTTTT,CSAGLGDNEKLFF
.,TRBV6-5,TRBJ2-5,once,TGTGCCAGCACCCCCCGAGGGCCTGAGACCCAGTACTTC,CASTPRGPETQYF
.,TRBV9,TRBJ2-1,.,TGTGCCAGCAGCGTAGAGGTCGGTGACCAACACCCAGATGAGCAGTTCTTC,CASSVEVGDQHPDEQFF
.,TRBV20-1,TRBJ2-7,.,TGCAGTGCTAGTGGTTCTAGGGCCTCCTACGAGCAGTACTTC,CSASGSRASYEQYF
.,TRBV12-3/TRBV12-4,TRBJ1-1,.,TGTGCCAGCACCACCGGGGGGCTTGAAGCTTTCTTT,CASTTGGLEAFF
TRBD1,TRBV19,TRBJ1-2,.,TGTGCCAGTACCGAAAAGGACAGGGAATATGGCTACACCTTC,CASTEKDREYGYTF
TRBD1,TRBV28,TRBJ2-7,once,TGTGCCAGCAGTCCTCCCGGACAGGGTTCCTACGAGCAGTACTTC,CASSPPGQGSYEQYF
.,TRBV5-5,TRBJ1-4,.,TGTGCCAGCAGCTTGGCCGGAAGGGAAAAACTGTTTTTT,CASSLAGREKLFF
.,TRBV2,TRBJ2-6,.,TGTGCCAGCAGATCGTATGGGGCCAACGTCCTGACTTTC,CASRSYGANVLTF
.,TRBV20-1,TRBJ1-1,.,TGCAGTGCTAACACAGGGACTGAAGCTTTCTTT,CSANTGTEAFF
.,TRBV28,TRBJ1-1,.,TGTGCCAGCACCTACGGGGGGAGCGTGGCTGAAGCTTTCTTT,CASTYGGSVAEAFF
.,TRBV5-6,TRBJ1-1,.,TGTGCCAGCAGCTTGGGCGTGACTTACTATAAAATGAACACTGAAGCTTTCTTT,CASSLGVTYYKMNTEAFF
.,TRBV19,TRBJ1-2,.,TGTGCCAGTAGTCCTTTGGCCAGGGTTGGTGGCTACACCTTC,CASSPLARVGGYTF
TRBD1,TRBV3-1/TRBV3-2,TRBJ1-4,.,TGTGCCAGCAGCCGGGACAGTTTTGAAAAACTGTTTTTT,CASSRDSFEKLFF
TRBD2,TRBV9,TRBJ2-1,.,TGTGCCAGCAGCCTTAGTCCGGGACTAGCGGGGGGTAATGAGCAGTTCTTC,CASSLSPGLAGGNEQFF
TRBD1,TRBV2,TRBJ1-1,.,TGTGCCAGCATCAGGACAGGGATCGTCACTGAAGCTTTCTTT,CASIRTGIVTEAFF
.,TRBV11-1,TRBJ1-1,.,TGTGCCAGCAGCTTAGGTCGGGGGAGCACTGAAGCTTTCTTT,CASSLGRGSTEAFF
.,TRBV12-5,TRBJ2-7,.,TGTGCTAGTGGTTTGAATTGGCCCATAGGCGAGCAGTACTTC,CASGLNWPIGEQYF
TRBD1,TRBV2,TRBJ2-7,.,TGTGCCAGCAGTGGAGATCGCACAGGGGGCTACGAGCAGTACTTC,CASSGDRTGGYEQYF
.,TRBV7-9,TRBJ1-4,.,TGTGCCAGCTACAGCTTGAGGGGTGAGGGGGCAACTAATGAAAAACTGTTTTTT,CASYSLRGEGATNEKLFF
.,TRBV28,TRBJ1-1,.,TGTGCCAGCAGTTTATGGTCAAAAGAAAGGGGGAGGACTTTCTTT,CASSLWSKERGRTFF
.,TRBV2,TRBJ2-4,.,TGTGCCAGCAGTCCCCGGGGGAAAAACATTCAGTACTTC,CASSPRGKNIQYF
.,TRBV29-1,TRBJ1-1,.,TGCAGCGTTGTCAACACTGAAGCTTTCTTT,CSVVNTEAFF
TRBD2,TRBV19,TRBJ2-7,.,TGTGCCAGTAGTATAGATTTGGCTAGCGGGGGCCGTTACTACGAGCAGTACTTC,CASSIDLASGGRYYEQYF
.,TRBV28,TRBJ1-6,.,TGTGCCAGCAGTTTTGTCCGTGTTTCTTCACCCCTCCACTTT,CASSFVRVSSPLHF
TRBD1,TRBV28,TRBJ2-7,.,TGTGCCAGCAGTTTACCGGACAGGGAGGACGAGCAGTACTTC,CASSLPDREDEQYF
TRBD1,TRBV5-1,TRBJ1-1,once,TGCGCCAGCAGCATACAGACAGGGTTAATGAACACTGAAGCTTTCTTT,CASSIQTGLMNTEAFF
TRBD1,TRBV19,TRBJ1-6,.,TGTGCCAGTAACGAGGGACAGGGGATCGAGAATTCACCCCTCCACTTT,CASNEGQGIENSPLHF
.,TRBV27,TRBJ1-5,.,TGTGCCAGCAGTTTATCGGGACGGCGGGGGAATCAGCCCCAGCATTTT,CASSLSGRRGNQPQHF
TRBD1,TRBV2,TRBJ1-6,.,TGTGCCAGCAGTAGACTAGGACAGGGTAATTCACCCCTCCACTTT,CASSRLGQGNSPLHF
TRBD2,TRBV9,TRBJ2-3,.,TGTGCCAGCAGCGTAGTGACTAGCGGGGGTGCCGCCGCAGATACGCAGTATTTT,CASSVVTSGGAAADTQYF
TRBD1,TRBV6-1,TRBJ1-2,.,TGTGCCAGCAGTGAACGGGGCAGGGGGCCTGGCTACACCTTC,CASSERGRGPGYTF
.,TRBV5-1,TRBJ2-7,.,TGCGCCAGCAGCTATGGAGGGGAGGCGTACTACGAGCAGTACTTC,CASSYGGEAYYEQYF
TRBD1,TRBV10-1,TRBJ2-7,.,TGCGCCAGCAGTGACTCGGGACAGGGCGAAGAGCAGTACTTC,CASSDSGQGEEQYF
.,TRBV7-9,TRBJ2-1,.,TGTGCCAGCAGCGCGTTGTACAATGAGCAGTTCTTC,CASSALYNEQFF
.,TRBV4-2,TRBJ1-6,.,TGTGCCAGCTGGGGGGGCCTCAAGAATTCACCCCTCCACTTT,CASWGGLKNSPLHF
.,TRBV6-5,TRBJ2-7,once,TGTGCCAGCAGGAAGGGCGGCTACGAGCAGTACTTC,CASRKGGYEQYF
.,TRBV12-3/TRBV12-4,TRBJ1-2,.,TGTGCCAGCAGTTTCGACAGGTTCTATGGCTACACCTTC,CASSFDRFYGYTF
.,TRBV3-1/TRBV3-2,TRBJ2-5,.,TGTGCCAGCAGCCATCACACCGGGTCCGAAGAGACCCAGTACTTC,CASSHHTGSEETQYF
.,TRBV12-3/TRBV12-4,TRBJ1-2,.,TGTGCCAGCAGGATAGGGGGGACTTATGGCTACACCTTC,CASRIGGTYGYTF
.,TRBV5-1,TRBJ2-1,.,TGCGCCAGCAGTTCTGGACCTGGGGTTACTAACAATGAGCAGTTCTTC,CASSSGPGVTNNEQFF
TRBD1,TRBV5-1,TRBJ2-7,.,TGCGCCAGCAGCCTGGACAGGGACCCTCAGTACTTC,CASSLDRDPQYF